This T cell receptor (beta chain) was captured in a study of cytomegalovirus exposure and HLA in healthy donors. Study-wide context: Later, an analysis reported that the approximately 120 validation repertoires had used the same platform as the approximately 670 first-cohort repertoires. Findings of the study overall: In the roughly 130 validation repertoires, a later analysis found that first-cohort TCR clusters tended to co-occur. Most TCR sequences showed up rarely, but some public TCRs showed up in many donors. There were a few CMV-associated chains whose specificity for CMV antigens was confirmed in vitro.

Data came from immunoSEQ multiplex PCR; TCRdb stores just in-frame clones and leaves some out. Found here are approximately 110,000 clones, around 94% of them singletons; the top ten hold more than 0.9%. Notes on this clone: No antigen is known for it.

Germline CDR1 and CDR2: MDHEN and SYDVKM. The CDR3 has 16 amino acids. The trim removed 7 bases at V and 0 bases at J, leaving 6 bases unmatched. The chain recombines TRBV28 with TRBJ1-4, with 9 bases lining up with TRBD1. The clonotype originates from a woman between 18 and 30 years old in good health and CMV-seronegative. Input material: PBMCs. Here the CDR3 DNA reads TGTGCCAGCACAGGACAGGGGAAGGCAACTAATGAAAAACTGTTTTTT. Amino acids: CASTGQGKATNEKLFF. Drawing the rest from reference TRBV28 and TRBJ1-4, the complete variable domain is DVKVTQSSRYLVKRTGEKVFLECVQDMDHENMFWYRQDPGLGLRLIYFSYDVKMKEKGDIPEGYSVSREKKERFSLILESASTNQTSMYLCASTGQGKATNEKLFFGSGTQLSVL.